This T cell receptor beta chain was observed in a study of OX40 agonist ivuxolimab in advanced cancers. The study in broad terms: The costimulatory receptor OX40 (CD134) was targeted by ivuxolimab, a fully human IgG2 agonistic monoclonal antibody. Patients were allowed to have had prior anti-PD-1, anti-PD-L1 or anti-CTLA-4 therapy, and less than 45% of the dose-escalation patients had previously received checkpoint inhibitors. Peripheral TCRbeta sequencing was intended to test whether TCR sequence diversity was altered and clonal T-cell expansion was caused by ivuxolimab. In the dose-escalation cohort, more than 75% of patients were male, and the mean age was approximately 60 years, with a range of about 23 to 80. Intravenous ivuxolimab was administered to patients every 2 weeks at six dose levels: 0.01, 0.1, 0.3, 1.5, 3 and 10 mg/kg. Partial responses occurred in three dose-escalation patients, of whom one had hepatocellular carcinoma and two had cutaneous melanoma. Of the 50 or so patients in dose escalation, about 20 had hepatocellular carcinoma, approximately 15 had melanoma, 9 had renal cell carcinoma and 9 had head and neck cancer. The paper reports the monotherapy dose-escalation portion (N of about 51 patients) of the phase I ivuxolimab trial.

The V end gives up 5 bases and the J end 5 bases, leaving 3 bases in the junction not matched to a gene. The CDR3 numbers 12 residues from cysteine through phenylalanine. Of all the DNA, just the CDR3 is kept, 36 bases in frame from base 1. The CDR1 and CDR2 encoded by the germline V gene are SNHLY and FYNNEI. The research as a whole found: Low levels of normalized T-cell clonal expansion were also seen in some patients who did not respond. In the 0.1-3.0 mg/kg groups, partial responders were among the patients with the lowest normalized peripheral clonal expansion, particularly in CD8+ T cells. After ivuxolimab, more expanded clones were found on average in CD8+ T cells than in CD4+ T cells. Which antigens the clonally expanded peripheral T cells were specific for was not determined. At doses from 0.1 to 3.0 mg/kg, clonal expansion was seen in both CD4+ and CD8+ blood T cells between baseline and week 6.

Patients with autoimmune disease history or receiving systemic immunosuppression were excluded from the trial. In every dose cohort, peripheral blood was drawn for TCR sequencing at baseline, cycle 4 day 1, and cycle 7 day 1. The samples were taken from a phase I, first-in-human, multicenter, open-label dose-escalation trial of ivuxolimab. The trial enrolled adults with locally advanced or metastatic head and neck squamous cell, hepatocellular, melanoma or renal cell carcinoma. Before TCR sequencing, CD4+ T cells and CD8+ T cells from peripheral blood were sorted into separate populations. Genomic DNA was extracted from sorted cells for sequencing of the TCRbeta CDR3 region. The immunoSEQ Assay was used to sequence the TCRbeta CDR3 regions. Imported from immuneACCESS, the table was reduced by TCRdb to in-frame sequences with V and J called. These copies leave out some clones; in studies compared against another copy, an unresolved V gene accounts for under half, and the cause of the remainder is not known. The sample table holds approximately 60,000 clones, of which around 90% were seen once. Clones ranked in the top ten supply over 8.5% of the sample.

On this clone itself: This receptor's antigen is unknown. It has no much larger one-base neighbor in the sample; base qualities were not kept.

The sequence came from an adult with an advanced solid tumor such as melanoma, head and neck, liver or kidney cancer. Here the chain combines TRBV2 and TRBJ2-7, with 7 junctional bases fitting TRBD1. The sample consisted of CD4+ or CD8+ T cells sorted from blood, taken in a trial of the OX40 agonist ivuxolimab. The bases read TGTGCCAGCAGTCAGGGGGTCGACGAGCAGTACTTC. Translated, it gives CASSQGVDEQYF.